Each of the 2 T cell receptor beta chains below was sequenced from the same sample in a study of blood T cell repertoires in COVID-19. Using immunoSEQ multiplex PCR, the repertoire was profiled, and TCRdb retains in-frame clones only, with some absent. The table lists some 140,000 clones, around 83% of them singletons. Sequencing input: peripheral blood. These receptors were obtained from a woman between 55 and 75 years old with COVID-19, enrolled during active disease.

The chain is built from TRBV4-1 and TRBJ1-1, with TRBD1 identical over 7 bases. This CDR3 is 16 amino acids long. In germline, CDR1 is MGHRA, CDR2 YSYEKL. J was trimmed by 4 bases and V by 1 base; bases with no gene match: 9. CDR3 loop: CASSQGPGTAGTEAFF. The CDR3 bases are TGCGCCAGCAGCCAAGGTCCCGGGACAGCAGGCACTGAAGCTTTCTTT.

The chain combines TRBV25-1 with TRBJ1-1; no firm D call. V was pared by 2 bases and J by 2 bases, with 6 bases between. Germline-derived CDR1 and CDR2 are MGHDK and SYGVNS. The CDR3 is made up of 13 amino acids. CDR3 sequence: CASSEHRNTEAFF. CDR3 DNA sequence: TGTGCCAGCAGTGAACACAGAAACACTGAAGCTTTCTTT.